Following are 11 T cell receptor beta chains from one sample sequenced in a study of CD8+ T cells in alopecia areata. The treatment here: oral pan-JAK inhibitor, 5-10 mg twice daily. It was cDNA, reverse transcribed from extracted RNA, that served as the sequencing template. Method: immunoSEQ multiplex PCR; TCRdb's copy keeps in-frame clones and lacks some. Of 140,000 to 150,000 clones in the sample, about 56% are singletons; the top ten hold about 15%. Sample: CD8+ T cells sorted from blood, taken at week 4, from a patient treated with tofacitinib. Receptor source: a human donor with alopecia areata.

The CDR3 loop reads CASGPPGGEKLFF. The CDR3 DNA sequence: TGTGCCAGCGGGCCGCCGGGAGGCGAAAAACTGTTTTTT. This chain connects TRBV5-6 to TRBJ1-4; D gene ambiguous. V lost 7 bases, J lost 8 bases, and 15 bases lay in between. Per the germline V gene, CDR1 is SGHDT and CDR2 is YYEEEE. The CDR3 runs to 13 residues.

The table lists this clone with a few counts. The chain joins TRBV10-3 to TRBJ2-1; D call uncertain. Germline CDR1 is ENHRY and CDR2 is SYGVKD. The CDR3 runs 12 residues. Between the trimmed V and J ends, which lost 3 bases and 4 bases, there was a span of 4 bases. CDR3 sequence (DNA): TGTGCCATCAGTGACGGATACAATGAGCAGTTCTTC. Amino acid sequence: CAISDGYNEQFF.

The rearrangement uses TRBV5-4 and TRBJ2-7; 9 nucleotides line up with TRBD2. J lost 0 bases, V lost 4 bases, and 2 bases had no gene match. The CDR3 contains 14 residues. Germline V gene data show CDR1 as SGHNT and CDR2 as YYREEE (reference sequence). The CDR3 bases are TGTGCCAGCAGCCTGGGACTAGCCTCCTACGAGCAGTACTTC. Its protein product is CASSLGLASYEQYF. Full variable domain (outside the CDR3, taken from reference TRBV5-4 and TRBJ2-7): ETGVTQSPTHLIKTRGQQVTLRCSSQSGHNTVSWYQQALGQGPQFIFQYYREEENGRGNFPPRFSGLQFPNYSSELNVNALELDDSALYLCASSLGLASYEQYFGPGTRLTVT.

CDR3 sequence reads: CASSFDRATSSYEQYF. CDR3 bases: TGCGCCAGCAGCTTCGACAGGGCGACTTCCTCCTACGAGCAGTACTTC. The chain links TRBV5-1 to TRBJ2-7; the match to TRBD1 covers 7 bases. CDR1 is SGHRS, CDR2 YFSETQ, per germline. The V gene end was trimmed by 2 bases and the J gene end by 0 bases; junction bases not matched to a gene: 8. The CDR3 totals 16 residues.

By share, this clone ranks as medium-sized. This chain links TRBV30 with TRBJ1-1, with D perhaps matching TRBD1 (5 bases). Deletions cut 1 base from V and 3 bases from J, with 9 bases between. The germline gives CDR1 GTSNPN, CDR2 SVGIG (reference sequence). This CDR3 comprises 13 residues. The CDR3 region has the DNA TGTGCCTGGAGTGCGGACATAGACACTGAAGCTTTCTTT. Translation gives CAWSADIDTEAFF.

This clone has only one observation. The V gene is TRBV6-5, the J gene TRBJ2-5; D call uncertain. There are 14 residues in the CDR3. V was clipped by 0 bases and J by 5 bases, with 10 bases between them. Germline CDR1 and CDR2: MNHEY and SVGAGI. CDR3 bases: TGTGCCAGCAGTTACTCGTGGAGCATGGAGACCCAGTACTTC. It translates to CASSYSWSMETQYF.

This chain uses TRBV27 with TRBJ2-7, with a tentative D call TRBD1 (6 bases). CDR1 MNHEY and CDR2 SMNVEV come from the germline V gene (reference sequence). Trimming left V 1 base short and J 2 bases short, with 12 bases between. This CDR3 spans 15 amino acids. In DNA form, the CDR3 reads TGTGCCAGCAGTTTATTAGGGACAAGGCCCTACGAGCAGTACTTC. Protein sequence: CASSLLGTRPYEQYF.

This clone came up once. The genes are TRBV27 and TRBJ2-6, with D hard to call. The CDR3 has 13 amino acids. The germline gives CDR1 MNHEY, CDR2 SMNVEV (reference sequence). With 4 bases removed from V and 2 bases from J, the gap between germline ends came to 3 bases. CDR3 nucleotide sequence: TGTGCCAGCAGTTCTACTGGGGCCAACGTCCTGACTTTC. This translates into CASSSTGANVLTF.

V is TRBV27 and J is TRBJ2-7; D unclear. The CDR3 extends over 12 amino acids. The germline V and J ends were trimmed by 4 bases and 4 bases, with 8 bases remaining between them. Germline loops: CDR1 MNHEY, CDR2 SMNVEV (reference sequence). Here the CDR3 reads CASSSHLYEQYF. CDR3 nucleotides: TGTGCCAGCAGTTCCCATTTGTACGAGCAGTACTTC.

The chain links TRBV25-1 to TRBJ1-1; D is perhaps TRBD1 (5 bases). The CDR3 runs 15 residues. Per the germline V gene, CDR1 is MGHDK and CDR2 is SYGVNS. V gave up 0 bases and J gave up 4 bases, with 12 bases separating them. CDR3: CASSEYGANGTEAFF. CDR3 sequence (DNA): TGTGCCAGCAGTGAATACGGGGCAAACGGCACTGAAGCTTTCTTT.

This sequence joins TRBV27 and TRBJ2-1; 12 nucleotides line up with TRBD2. This CDR3 comprises 16 residues. The junction had 6 bases not matched to a gene; V was cut back by 5 bases and J by 4 bases. Germline CDR1 is MNHEY and CDR2 is SMNVEV (reference sequence). As DNA, the CDR3 is TGTGCCAGCAGTCCTCGACTAGCGGGGGAGTACAATGAGCAGTTCTTC. Encoded protein: CASSPRLAGEYNEQFF.